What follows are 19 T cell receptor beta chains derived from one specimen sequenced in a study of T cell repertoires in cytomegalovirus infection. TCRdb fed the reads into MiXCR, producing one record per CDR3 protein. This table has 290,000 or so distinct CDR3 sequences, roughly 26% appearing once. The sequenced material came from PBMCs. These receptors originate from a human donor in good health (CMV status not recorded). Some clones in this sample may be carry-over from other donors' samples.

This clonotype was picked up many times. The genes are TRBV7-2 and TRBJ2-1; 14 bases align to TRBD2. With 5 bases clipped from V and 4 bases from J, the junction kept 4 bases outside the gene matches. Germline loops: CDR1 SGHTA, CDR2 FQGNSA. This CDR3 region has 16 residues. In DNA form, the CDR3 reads TGTGCCAGCAGCGAAGGGACTAGCGGGGGATACAATGAGCAGTTCTTC. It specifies CASSEGTSGGYNEQFF. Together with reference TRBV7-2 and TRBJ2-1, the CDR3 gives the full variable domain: GAGVSQSPSNKVTEKGKDVELRCDPISGHTALYWYRQSLGQGLEFLIYFQGNSAPDKSGLPSDRFSAERTGGSVSTLTIQRTQQEDSAVYLCASSEGTSGGYNEQFFGPGTRLTVL.

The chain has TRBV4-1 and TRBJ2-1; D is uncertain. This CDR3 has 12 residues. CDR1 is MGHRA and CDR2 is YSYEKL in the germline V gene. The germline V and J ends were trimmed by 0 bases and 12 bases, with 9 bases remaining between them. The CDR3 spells CASSQDLGRQFF. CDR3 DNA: TGCGCCAGCAGCCAAGATCTCGGACGGCAGTTCTTC.

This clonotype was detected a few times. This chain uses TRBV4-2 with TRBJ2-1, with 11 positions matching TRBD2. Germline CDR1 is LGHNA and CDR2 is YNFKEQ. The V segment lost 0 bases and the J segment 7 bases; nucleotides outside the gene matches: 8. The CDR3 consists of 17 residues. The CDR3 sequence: CASSQDVAGGSGNEQFF. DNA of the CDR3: TGTGCCAGCAGCCAAGATGTAGCGGGAGGGAGCGGAAATGAGCAGTTCTTC.

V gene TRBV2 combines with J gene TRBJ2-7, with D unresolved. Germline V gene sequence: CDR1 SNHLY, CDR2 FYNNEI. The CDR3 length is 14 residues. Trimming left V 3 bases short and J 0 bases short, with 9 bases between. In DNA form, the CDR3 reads TGTGCCAGCAGTGAGAGTCCAGCCTCCTACGAGCAGTACTTC. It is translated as CASSESPASYEQYF.

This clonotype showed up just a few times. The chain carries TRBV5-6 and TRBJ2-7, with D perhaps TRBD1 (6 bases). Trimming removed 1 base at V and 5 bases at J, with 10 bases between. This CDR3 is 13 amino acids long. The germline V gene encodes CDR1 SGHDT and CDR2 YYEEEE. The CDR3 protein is CASSLYRADEQYF. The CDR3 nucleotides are TGTGCCAGCAGCTTGTACAGGGCGGACGAGCAGTACTTC.

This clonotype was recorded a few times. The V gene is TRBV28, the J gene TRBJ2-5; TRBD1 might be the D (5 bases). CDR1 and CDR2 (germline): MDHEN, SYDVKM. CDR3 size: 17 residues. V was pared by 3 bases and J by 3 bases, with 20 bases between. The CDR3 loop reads CASSFSHLDIPKETQYF. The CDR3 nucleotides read TGTGCCAGCAGTTTTTCTCACCTGGACATACCTAAAGAGACCCAGTACTTC.

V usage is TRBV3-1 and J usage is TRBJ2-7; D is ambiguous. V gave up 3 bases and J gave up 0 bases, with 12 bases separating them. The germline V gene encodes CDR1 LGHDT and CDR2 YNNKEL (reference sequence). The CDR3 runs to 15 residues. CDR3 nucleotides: TGTGCCAGCAGCCAGTCGATGGCCCTCTCCTACGAGCAGTACTTC. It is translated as CASSQSMALSYEQYF.

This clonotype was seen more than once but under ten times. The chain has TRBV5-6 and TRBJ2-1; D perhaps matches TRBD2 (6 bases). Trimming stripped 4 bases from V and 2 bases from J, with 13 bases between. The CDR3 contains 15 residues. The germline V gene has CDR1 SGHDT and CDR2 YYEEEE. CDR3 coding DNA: TGTGCCAGCAGCCGAGTTGGAGGGCCCTACAATGAGCAGTTCTTC. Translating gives CASSRVGGPYNEQFF.

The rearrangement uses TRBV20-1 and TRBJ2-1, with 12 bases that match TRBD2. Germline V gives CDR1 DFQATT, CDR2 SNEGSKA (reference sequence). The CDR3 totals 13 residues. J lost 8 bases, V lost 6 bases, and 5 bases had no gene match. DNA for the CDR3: TGCAGTGCCACTAGCGGGAGGATTTATGAGCAGTTCTTC. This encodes CSATSGRIYEQFF.

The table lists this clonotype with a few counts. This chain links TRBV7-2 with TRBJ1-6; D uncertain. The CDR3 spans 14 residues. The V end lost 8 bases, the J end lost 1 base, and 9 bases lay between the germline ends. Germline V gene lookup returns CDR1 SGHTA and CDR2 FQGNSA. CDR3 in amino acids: CASRVGSYNSPLHF. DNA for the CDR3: TGTGCCAGCCGCGTCGGGTCCTATAATTCACCCCTCCACTTT.

The CDR3 coding sequence is TGTGCCAGCAGTGAGACAGGAGTTTATTATAATTCACCCCTCCACTTT. This gives the protein CASSETGVYYNSPLHF. The V call is TRBV2, the J call TRBJ1-6, with D maybe TRBD1 (6 bases). The CDR3 extends over 16 amino acids. Germline V gives CDR1 SNHLY, CDR2 FYNNEI. The V gene lost 3 bases and the J gene lost 4 bases, with 13 bases spanning the gap.

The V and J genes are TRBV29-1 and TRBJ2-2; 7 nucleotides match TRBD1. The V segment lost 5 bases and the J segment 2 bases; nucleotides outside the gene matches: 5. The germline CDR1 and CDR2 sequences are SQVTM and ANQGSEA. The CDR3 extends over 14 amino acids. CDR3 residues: CSVLPGGNTGELFF. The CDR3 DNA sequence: TGCAGCGTTCTTCCAGGGGGAAACACCGGGGAGCTGTTTTTT.

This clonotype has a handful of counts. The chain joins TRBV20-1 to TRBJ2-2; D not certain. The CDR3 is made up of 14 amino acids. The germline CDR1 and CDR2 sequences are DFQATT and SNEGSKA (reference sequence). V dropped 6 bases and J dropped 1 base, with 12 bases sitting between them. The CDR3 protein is CSASSPQNTGELFF. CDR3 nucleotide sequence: TGCAGTGCCTCTAGTCCCCAGAACACCGGGGAGCTGTTTTTT.

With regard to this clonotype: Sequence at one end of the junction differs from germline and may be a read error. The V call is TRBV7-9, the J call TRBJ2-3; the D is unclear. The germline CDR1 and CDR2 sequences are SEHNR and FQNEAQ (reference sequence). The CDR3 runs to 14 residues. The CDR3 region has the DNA TGTGCCAGCAGCATCGAAGGCCACACAGATAAGCAGTATTTT. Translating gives CASSIEGHTDKQYF. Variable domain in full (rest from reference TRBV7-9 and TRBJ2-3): DTGVSQNPRHKITKRGQNVTFRCDPISEHNRLYWYRQTLGQGPEFLTYFQNEAQLEKSRLLSDRFSAERPKGSFSTLEIQRTEQGDSAMYLCASSIEGHTDKQYFGPGTRLTVL.

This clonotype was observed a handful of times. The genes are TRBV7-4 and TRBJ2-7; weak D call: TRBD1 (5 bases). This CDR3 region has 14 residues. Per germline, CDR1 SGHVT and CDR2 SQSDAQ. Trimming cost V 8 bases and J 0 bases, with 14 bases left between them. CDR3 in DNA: TGTGCCAGCGCTGGAGCAGGGTCCTCCTACGAGCAGTACTTC. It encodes CASAGAGSSYEQYF.

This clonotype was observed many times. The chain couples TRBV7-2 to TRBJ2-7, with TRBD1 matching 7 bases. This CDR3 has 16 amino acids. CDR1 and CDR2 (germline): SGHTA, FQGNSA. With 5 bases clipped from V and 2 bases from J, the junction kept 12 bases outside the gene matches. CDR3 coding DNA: TGTGCCAGCAGCCTCAGACAGGGCATCATCCCCTACGAGCAGTACTTC. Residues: CASSLRQGIIPYEQYF.

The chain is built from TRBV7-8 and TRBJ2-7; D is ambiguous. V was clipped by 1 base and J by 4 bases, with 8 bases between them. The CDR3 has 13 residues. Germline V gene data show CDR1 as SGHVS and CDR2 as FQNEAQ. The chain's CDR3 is CASSLDNRYEQYV. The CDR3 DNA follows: TGTGCCAGCAGCTTAGACAATAGATACGAGCAGTACGTC.

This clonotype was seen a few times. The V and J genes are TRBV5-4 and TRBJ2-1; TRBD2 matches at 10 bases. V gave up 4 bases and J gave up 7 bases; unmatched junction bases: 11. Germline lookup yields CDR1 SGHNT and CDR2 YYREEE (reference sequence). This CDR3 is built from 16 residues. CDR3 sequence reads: CASSQPTSGLRNEQFF. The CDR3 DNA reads TGTGCCAGCAGCCAACCGACTAGCGGGCTAAGGAATGAGCAGTTCTTC. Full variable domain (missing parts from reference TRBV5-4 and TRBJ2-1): ETGVTQSPTHLIKTRGQQVTLRCSSQSGHNTVSWYQQALGQGPQFIFQYYREEENGRGNFPPRFSGLQFPNYSSELNVNALELDDSALYLCASSQPTSGLRNEQFFGPGTRLTVL.

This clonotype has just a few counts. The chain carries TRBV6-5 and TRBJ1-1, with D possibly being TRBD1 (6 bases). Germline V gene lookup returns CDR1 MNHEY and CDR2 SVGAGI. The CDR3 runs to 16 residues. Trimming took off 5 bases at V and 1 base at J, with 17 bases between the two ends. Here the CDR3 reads CASSPETGLRNTEAFF. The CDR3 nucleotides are TGTGCCAGCAGTCCGGAAACAGGGTTGCGGAACACTGAAGCTTTCTTT.